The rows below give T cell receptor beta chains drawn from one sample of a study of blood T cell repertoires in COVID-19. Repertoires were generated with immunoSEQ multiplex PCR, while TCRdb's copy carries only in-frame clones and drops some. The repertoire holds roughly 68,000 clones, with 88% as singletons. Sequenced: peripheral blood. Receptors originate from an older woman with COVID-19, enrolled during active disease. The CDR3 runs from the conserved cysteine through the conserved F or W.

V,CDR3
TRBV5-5,CASSSLQGWYSYEQYF
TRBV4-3,CASSQGGANEKLFF
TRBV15,CATSRDQAQGGYTGELFF
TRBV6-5,CASINLADQETQYF
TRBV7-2,CASSLGIGLAGGPREQFF
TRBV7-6,CASSPGTGSGETQYF
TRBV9,CASSGNRGINSPLHF
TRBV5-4,CASSPGYNEQFF
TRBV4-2,CASSQAPTSGEYEQYF
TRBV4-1,CASSQVAVNYGYTF
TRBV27,CASSSGQGGLYEQYF
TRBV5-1,CASSLGQALINEKLFF
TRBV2,CATAGTGGSNQPQHF
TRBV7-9,CASSLASTASYEQYF
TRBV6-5,CASRGEGGEKLFF
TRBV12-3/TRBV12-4,CASSLAENQPQHF
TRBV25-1,CASSEFRGTGEKLFF
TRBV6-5,CASSSGQATTNEKLFF
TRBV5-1,CASSLALWQGMVNTGELFF
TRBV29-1,CSALGQENQPQHF
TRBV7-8,CASSPRRGRNTEAFF
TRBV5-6,CASSYYGVDNQPQHF
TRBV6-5,CASIQGGVMNTEAFF
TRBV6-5,CASSSPITGHGGYTF
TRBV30,CAWSEGYNEQFF
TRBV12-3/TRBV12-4,CASSSTNRPASF
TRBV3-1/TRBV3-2,CASSQEGGTGELFF
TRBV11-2,CASSPGLEPYGYTF
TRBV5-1,CASSPGENSNQPQHF
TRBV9,CASSPLAYNEQFF
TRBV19,CASSIPPLAGHNNEQFF
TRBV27,CASSQDRTNQPQHF
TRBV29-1,CSVATSGTQNEQYF
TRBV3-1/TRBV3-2,CASSQPGQPQHF
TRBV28,CASSLGTSGRPTGELFF
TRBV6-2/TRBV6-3,CASSTRTGRPDGYTF
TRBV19,CATEPRDWNTEAFF
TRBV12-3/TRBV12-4,CASSFTGNEQYF
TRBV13,CASSDWASGRGGDTQYF
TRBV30,CAWSVRRTDNSPLHF
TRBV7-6,CASSQRYQETQYF
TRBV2,CASISDNFSGANVLTF
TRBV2,CASREGLAGLDEQFF
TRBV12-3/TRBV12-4,CASSWSGKETQYF
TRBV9,CASSVGQGSEQYF
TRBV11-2,CASSRRLNQETQYF
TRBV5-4,CASSLVYRSSYEQYF
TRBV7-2,CASSPSGGQNYGYTF
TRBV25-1,CASRTEGRNTIYF
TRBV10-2,CASKRGQGSSEQYF
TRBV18,CASSPPSGARTEAFF
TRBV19,CASSITRGRNEQFF
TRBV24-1,CATSEPSGQSGNTIYF
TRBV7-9,CASSSEMLTEAFF
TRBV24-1,CATSTGIGGYTF